The 3 T cell receptor beta chains given below trace back to one sample, sequenced in a study of beta chain features in type 1 diabetes. The authors reverse transcribed all of the isolated RNA, so sequencing captured expressed TCRB transcripts. Measured with immunoSEQ multiplex PCR; TCRdb has only the in-frame clones, and not every one. The table shows under 300,000 clones, with approximately 10% occurring only once. These TCRs' antigens remain unknown. Findings and caveats of the study: Significant though moderate, a shortening of TCRB CDR3s appeared in all four CD4+ subsets of Type 1 diabetes patients.

The sequenced material came from naive CD4+ T cells from blood. Receptor source: a man aged 25 to 40 with type 1 diabetes.

V gene TRBV28 combines with J gene TRBJ2-3; D gene uncertain. Germline loops: CDR1 MDHEN, CDR2 SYDVKM. The CDR3 covers 13 residues. The V end lost 5 bases, the J end lost 7 bases, and 13 bases lay between the germline ends. In DNA, the CDR3 is TGTGCCAGCAGTCCTGACTCCTCCCATACGCAGTATTTT. This translates into CASSPDSSHTQYF.

The sample holds a few counts of this clone. Mismatch with germline at one junction end may stem from a read error. V usage is TRBV7-7 and J usage is TRBJ2-5, with TRBD1 as a possible D gene (6 bases). Per the germline V gene, CDR1 is SSHAT and CDR2 is FNYEAQ (reference sequence). This CDR3 is 13 amino acids long. CDR3 nucleotide sequence: TGTGCTAGCAGCCCAGGGGTTTTAGAGACCCAGTACTTC. This encodes CASSPGVLETQYF.

The chain links TRBV5-6 to TRBJ2-3; 7 nucleotides agree with TRBD1. V was clipped by 4 bases and J by 10 bases; unmatched bases: 12. The germline CDR1 and CDR2 sequences are SGHDT and YYEEEE. This CDR3 contains 14 residues. In DNA, the CDR3 is TGTGCCAGCAGCCTAGGACAGGACGGGGCCTCGCAGTATTTT. Translation: CASSLGQDGASQYF.